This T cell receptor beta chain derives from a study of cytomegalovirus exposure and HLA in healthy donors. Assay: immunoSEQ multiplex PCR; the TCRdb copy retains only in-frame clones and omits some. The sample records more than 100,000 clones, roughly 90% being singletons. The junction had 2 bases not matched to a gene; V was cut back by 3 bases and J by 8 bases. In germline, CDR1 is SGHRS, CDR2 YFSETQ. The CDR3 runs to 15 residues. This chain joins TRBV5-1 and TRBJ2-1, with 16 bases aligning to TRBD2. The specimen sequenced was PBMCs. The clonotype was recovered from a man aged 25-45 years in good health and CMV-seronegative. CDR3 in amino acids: CASSWGLAGGYEQFF. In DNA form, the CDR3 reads TGCGCCAGCAGCTGGGGACTAGCGGGAGGGTATGAGCAGTTCTTC.